This section outlines one TCR beta chain sequence together with its context. Its antigen is unknown. Primers: 60 Vbeta forward and 13 Jbeta reverse. The repertoire was sequenced with immunoSEQ multiplex PCR; TCRdb's copy has only in-frame clones and lacks some. This table has about 180,000 clones, 70% to 90% appearing once. In germline, CDR1 is SGDLS, CDR2 YYNGEE. CDR3 length: 13 amino acids. Trimming shortened V by 4 bases and J by 5 bases, and 13 bases separated the two germline ends. This entry is derived from a study of cytomegalovirus exposure and HLA in healthy donors. Study-level background: In an earlier analysis, around 120 million unique TCR beta sequences were found from 150 million to 200 million T cells. General observations from the study: Follow-up analysis later connected one missense variant in DCLRE1C with trimming of TCR beta V- and J-genes.

V and J are TRBV9 and TRBJ2-7; maybe TRBD2 (7 bases). The clonotype was recovered from a woman in her 30s in good health and CMV-seronegative. The specimen sequenced was PBMCs. CDR3 amino acids: CASSSWEGDEQYF. CDR3 sequence (DNA): TGTGCCAGCAGCTCCTGGGAGGGGGACGAGCAGTACTTC.